The 30 T cell receptor beta chains reported below all come from one sample, sequenced in a study of cytomegalovirus exposure and HLA in healthy donors. The PCR used 60 Vbeta and 13 Jbeta primers. Assay used: immunoSEQ multiplex PCR; TCRdb lists only in-frame clones, some missing. The data show about 150,000 clones, about 68% seen once. Sequenced material: PBMCs. The receptors originated from a man between 18 and 35 years old in good health and CMV-seronegative.

This sequence joins TRBV27 and TRBJ2-3; the match to TRBD2 covers 7 bases. Germline values: CDR1 MNHEY, CDR2 SMNVEV (reference sequence). The CDR3 is 15 residues long. With 2 bases clipped from V and 4 bases from J, the junction kept 6 bases outside the gene matches. The CDR3: CASSLLAERADTQYF. CDR3 in DNA: TGTGCCAGCAGTTTACTAGCGGAAAGGGCAGATACGCAGTATTTT.

There are a few counts of this clone. V is TRBV9 and J is TRBJ1-2; D unclear. CDR3 size: 14 residues. V was pared by 3 bases and J by 0 bases, with 9 bases between. Germline V lookup: CDR1 SGDLS, CDR2 YYNGEE. The CDR3 sequence is CASSGATSNYGYTF. CDR3 DNA: TGTGCCAGCAGCGGAGCTACCTCTAACTATGGCTACACCTTC.

The chain recombines TRBV7-2 with TRBJ1-4, with 8 bases identical to TRBD1. CDR3 length: 14 residues. The ends lost 7 bases at V and 4 bases at J; junction bases unmatched: 5. The germline V gene has CDR1 SGHTA and CDR2 FQGNSA. CDR3 loop: CASTGQGFNEKLFF. The CDR3 coding sequence is TGTGCCAGCACTGGACAGGGTTTTAATGAAAAACTGTTTTTT.

The chain couples TRBV4-1 to TRBJ2-7; D unclear. Germline-derived CDR1 and CDR2 are MGHRA and YSYEKL. Trimming stripped 4 bases from V and 4 bases from J, with 14 bases between. This CDR3 has 14 amino acids. CDR3 in DNA: TGCGCCAGCAGCCCGACTGGCCCAGCGTACGAGCAGTACTTC. It is translated as CASSPTGPAYEQYF.

The V call is TRBV4-3, the J call TRBJ2-3; 11 positions agree with TRBD2. Germline lookup yields CDR1 LGHNA and CDR2 YSLEER. This CDR3 contains 18 residues. V trimming: 0 bases; J trimming: 3 bases; junction bases outside the gene matches: 8. CDR3 region: CASSQDRGTSGLTDTQYF. Here the CDR3 DNA reads TGCGCCAGCAGCCAAGATCGGGGGACTAGCGGTTTGACAGATACGCAGTATTTT.

This clone was counted only a few times. V and J are TRBV30 and TRBJ2-5; D gene ambiguous. CDR1 is GTSNPN, CDR2 SVGIG, per germline (reference sequence). The CDR3 has 17 residues. V shed 2 bases and J shed 0 bases, with 19 bases lying between them. The CDR3: CAWSSIGRVMYQETQYF. CDR3 DNA sequence: TGTGCCTGGAGTTCAATCGGTAGAGTTATGTACCAAGAGACCCAGTACTTC.

This clone came up a few times. The J gene is TRBJ1-5, the V gene TRBV10-3; 7 bases agree with TRBD1. The CDR3 is made up of 17 amino acids. CDR1 and CDR2 (germline): ENHRY, SYGVKD. J lost 0 bases, V lost 11 bases, and 16 bases had no gene match. The CDR3, as DNA: TGTGCCGTTAACGGGGCAGGGGGTATCTATAGCAATCAGCCCCAGCATTTT. It yields the protein CAVNGAGGIYSNQPQHF.

This chain uses TRBV18 with TRBJ2-7; 10 bases align to TRBD2. The ends lost 4 bases at V and 2 bases at J; junction bases unmatched: 2. The CDR3 covers 14 residues. CDR1 and CDR2 from the germline V gene are KGHSH and LQKENI. CDR3 DNA: TGTGCCAGCTCACGGACTAGCGGAACCTACGAGCAGTACTTC. Translation: CASSRTSGTYEQYF.

This clone has only one observation. J is TRBJ2-7 and V is TRBV7-2, with D hard to call. CDR3 length equals 14 residues. CDR1 and CDR2 from the germline V gene are SGHTA and FQGNSA. V lost 5 bases, J lost 6 bases, and 17 bases lay in between. DNA for the CDR3: TGTGCCAGCAGCCCCCCGATACGGGTAATCGAGCAGTACTTC. Its translation is CASSPPIRVIEQYF.

J is TRBJ2-7 and V is TRBV14; 7 bases map to TRBD1. The length of the CDR3 is 14 residues. The germline V gene encodes CDR1 SGHDN and CDR2 FVKESK. The ends lost 6 bases at V and 4 bases at J; junction bases unmatched: 9. The CDR3 sequence: CASRPTGSTYEQYF. The CDR3 DNA sequence: TGTGCCAGCAGACCGACAGGGAGTACTTACGAGCAGTACTTC.

As for this clone: At one end the junction does not follow the germline gene, possibly because of a read error. This chain connects TRBV15 to TRBJ1-5; D not certain. Germline V gene sequence: CDR1 LNHNV, CDR2 YYDKDF (reference sequence). This CDR3 has 14 amino acids. CDR3 protein: CATSREAAPRPQRF. In DNA, the CDR3 is TGTGCCACCAGCAGAGAGGCAGCCCCGAGGCCCCAGCGTTTT.

The rearrangement joins TRBV7-9 to TRBJ2-5; 10 bases are shared with TRBD2. The germline CDR1 and CDR2 sequences are SEHNR and FQNEAQ (reference sequence). This CDR3 spans 15 amino acids. V gave up 4 bases and J gave up 5 bases; unmatched junction bases: 7. This chain's CDR3 is CASSSPSGRGETQYF. CDR3 sequence (DNA): TGTGCCAGCAGCTCACCCAGCGGGAGGGGGGAGACCCAGTACTTC.

The chain has TRBV27 and TRBJ1-1; 11 bases align to TRBD1. Germline CDR1 MNHEY, CDR2 SMNVEV (reference sequence). The CDR3 has 13 residues. V lost 2 bases, J lost 11 bases, and 4 bases stayed unmatched. The CDR3 nucleotides are TGTGCCAGCAGTTTAGAGGGACAGGGGGTTGCTTTCTTT. As protein: CASSLEGQGVAFF.

J is TRBJ2-7 and V is TRBV6-6, with 9 bases lining up with TRBD1. V lost 5 bases to trimming and J lost 4 bases; unmatched junction nucleotides: 6. The CDR3 runs to 14 residues. CDR1 is MNHNY, CDR2 SVGAGI, per germline (reference sequence). CDR3 residues: CASSTSGTGYEQYF. The CDR3 region has the DNA TGTGCCAGCAGTACCTCGGGGACAGGGTACGAGCAGTACTTC.

The V gene is TRBV30, the J gene TRBJ1-5, with D unresolved. Germline V gives CDR1 GTSNPN, CDR2 SVGIG (reference sequence). Trimming took off 7 bases at V and 3 bases at J, with 16 bases between the two ends. This CDR3 has 14 amino acids. Written as DNA, the CDR3 is TGTGCCTTTTCGACCGCCTACTACAATCAGCCCCAGCATTTT. Translation: CAFSTAYYNQPQHF.

V usage is TRBV14 and J usage is TRBJ2-3; 11 nucleotides align to TRBD1. V shed 5 bases and J 3 bases; nucleotides not matched to a gene: 4. CDR1 is SGHDN and CDR2 is FVKESK in the germline V gene. This CDR3 contains 15 residues. The CDR3 loop reads CASSRDRGRTDTQYF. The DNA of the CDR3 is TGTGCCAGCAGCAGGGACAGGGGGAGAACAGATACGCAGTATTTT.

This chain connects TRBV7-9 to TRBJ2-5; 7 bases line up with TRBD1. Gene TRBJ2-7 matches the end of the DNA better, so the J call may be wrong. This CDR3 region has 14 residues. CDR1 and CDR2 from the germline V gene are SEHNR and FQNEAQ (reference sequence). The CDR3 loop is CASSWDSFPYEQYF. DNA for the CDR3: TGTGCCAGCAGCTGGGACAGCTTCCCCTACGAGCAGTACTTC.

This clone came up once. This rearrangement joins TRBV28 to TRBJ2-5; possible D gene TRBD1, 5 bases. Germline V CDR1 and CDR2: MDHEN, SYDVKM. This CDR3 has 17 residues. Trimming removed 8 bases from V and 3 bases from J, with 25 bases in between. The CDR3 DNA follows: TGTGCCAGCGTTACCCCAGGGCAAAGCCCGCTGGAAGAGACCCAGTACTTC. This sequence encodes CASVTPGQSPLEETQYF.

This chain uses TRBV2 with TRBJ2-1; tentative D call: TRBD1 (6 bases). V lost 0 bases and J lost 7, with 13 bases in between. Germline V CDR1 and CDR2: SNHLY, FYNNEI. CDR3 size: 15 residues. In DNA form, the CDR3 reads TGTGCCAGCAGTGAAGCGCTGGGGGCCAATAATGAGCAGTTCTTC. It encodes CASSEALGANNEQFF.

This clone was seen just once. The V and J genes are TRBV4-1 and TRBJ2-6, with 8 bases lining up with TRBD1. V shed 1 base, J shed 3 bases, and the junction held 8 bases outside the gene matches. The germline V gene has CDR1 MGHRA and CDR2 YSYEKL. CDR3 size: 18 residues. CDR3 in amino acids: CASSQGRQGQYGANVLTF. The DNA of the CDR3 is TGCGCCAGCAGCCAAGGAAGACAGGGGCAGTATGGGGCCAACGTCCTGACTTTC.

The chain is built from TRBV7-2 and TRBJ2-1, with no clear D. The CDR3 is 14 amino acids. Trimming removed 3 bases at V and 4 bases at J, with 10 bases between. Germline CDR1 reads SGHTA; CDR2 reads FQGNSA. The CDR3 protein is CASSFFLEYNEQFF. Written as DNA, the CDR3 is TGTGCCAGCAGCTTTTTCCTAGAGTACAATGAGCAGTTCTTC.

This chain joins TRBV5-1 and TRBJ1-1, with a possible D match to TRBD1 (5 bases). V was trimmed by 4 bases and J by 1 base, leaving 11 bases between them. This CDR3 contains 14 residues. Germline V lookup: CDR1 SGHRS, CDR2 YFSETQ. The CDR3 reads CASSGGGGNTEAFF. In DNA form, the CDR3 reads TGCGCCAGCAGCGGCGGGGGAGGGAACACTGAAGCTTTCTTT.

The rearrangement joins TRBV11-2 to TRBJ2-3; tentatively, D is TRBD2 (6 bases). V was clipped by 7 bases and J by 3 bases, with 14 bases between them. The CDR3 extends over 14 amino acids. Germline V gene sequence: CDR1 SGHAT, CDR2 FQNNGV. As DNA, the CDR3 is TGTGCCAGCATCCCGATGGGGGGAACAGATACGCAGTATTTT. Residues: CASIPMGGTDTQYF.

In this sample, this clone turned up once. The V and J genes are TRBV19 and TRBJ1-1; 7 bases line up with TRBD1. CDR1 and CDR2 from the germline V gene are LNHDA and SQIVND (reference sequence). With 6 bases clipped from V and 7 bases from J, the junction kept 5 bases outside the gene matches. The CDR3 consists of 12 residues. CDR3 sequence reads: CASSLHRGEAFF. DNA of the CDR3: TGTGCCAGTAGCCTACACAGGGGTGAAGCTTTCTTT.

The CDR3 DNA reads as TGTGCCAGCTCATCCCCTCGCGACGGGGGGGAGCTGTTTTTT. It is translated as CASSSPRDGGELFF. The chain uses TRBV18 and TRBJ2-2; no clear D. CDR1 and CDR2 from the germline V gene are KGHSH and LQKENI. There are 14 residues in the CDR3. The V gene lost 5 bases and the J gene lost 8 bases, with 15 bases spanning the gap.

A few counts support this clone. This chain connects TRBV7-2 to TRBJ1-2; D ambiguous. Germline-derived CDR1 and CDR2 are SGHTA and FQGNSA. V lost 1 base and J lost 6, with 12 bases in between. The CDR3 has 14 residues. The CDR3 loop is CASSLGGLGDGYTF. The CDR3 DNA follows: TGTGCCAGCAGCTTAGGTGGTCTCGGTGATGGCTACACCTTC.

This CDR3 is CASSHATNEKLFF. The CDR3 region has the DNA TGTGCCAGCAGTCATGCAACTAATGAAAAACTGTTTTTT. V is TRBV27 and J is TRBJ1-4; D ambiguous. The CDR3 covers 13 residues. Trimming removed 5 bases at V and 0 bases at J, with 4 bases between. CDR1 MNHEY and CDR2 SMNVEV come from the germline V gene (reference sequence).

V is TRBV30 and J is TRBJ1-1; D perhaps matches TRBD1 (5 bases). Between the trimmed V and J ends, which lost 4 bases and 8 bases, there was a span of 11 bases. The CDR3 runs 11 residues. CDR1 and CDR2 from the germline V gene are GTSNPN and SVGIG (reference sequence). The CDR3 here is CAWNTPGEAFF. DNA of the CDR3: TGTGCCTGGAATACCCCAGGGGAAGCTTTCTTT.

The rearrangement joins TRBV4-3 to TRBJ2-7, with 7 bases aligning to TRBD2. J gave up 4 bases and V 0 bases, and 9 bases lay outside the gene matches. Germline V gives CDR1 LGHNA, CDR2 YSLEER. This CDR3 region has 16 residues. The CDR3 region is CASSQEASGGRYEQYF. The DNA of the CDR3 is TGCGCCAGCAGCCAAGAGGCTAGCGGAGGGCGTTACGAGCAGTACTTC.

V gene TRBV28 combines with J gene TRBJ2-7, with D possibly TRBD2 on 7 matching bases. This CDR3 spans 15 amino acids. Per germline, CDR1 MDHEN and CDR2 SYDVKM. The germline V and J ends were trimmed by 5 bases and 5 bases, with 19 bases remaining between them. CDR3 nucleotides: TGTGCCAGCAGTCCCTCGGGGGGCGAGGTAAACGAGCAGTACTTC. Its protein product is CASSPSGGEVNEQYF. The variable domain in full, completed from reference TRBV28 and TRBJ2-7, reads DVKVTQSSRYLVKRTGEKVFLECVQDMDHENMFWYRQDPGLGLRLIYFSYDVKMKEKGDIPEGYSVSREKKERFSLILESASTNQTSMYLCASSPSGGEVNEQYFGPGTRLTVT.